These 16 T cell receptor beta chains were all obtained from the same sample, sequenced in a study of tumor-infiltrating lymphocytes in oesophageal squamous cell carcinoma. TCRdb independently ran MiXCR on the PCR reads; one entry per CDR3 protein. In the table there are fewer than 20,000 distinct CDR3 sequences, 40% to 45% of which are singletons. Source material: esophageal tumor tissue. The source is a male donor with esophageal squamous cell carcinoma.

This rearrangement joins TRBV7-2 to TRBJ2-4; D possibly corresponds to TRBD1 (6 bases). V was clipped by 5 bases and J by 0 bases, with 14 bases between them. Germline CDR1 SGHTA, CDR2 FQGNSA. This CDR3 region has 16 residues. CDR3 protein: CASSLNRAVAKNIQYF. CDR3 nucleotide sequence: TGTGCCAGCAGCCTTAACAGGGCGGTAGCCAAAAACATTCAGTACTTC.

This clonotype was picked up many times. The chain joins TRBV4-1 to TRBJ2-5; D is perhaps TRBD1 or TRBD2 (5 bases each). Germline CDR1 MGHRA, CDR2 YSYEKL. The V end was cut by 1 base, the J end by 0 bases, with 9 bases between. This CDR3 contains 15 residues. The CDR3 region is CASSQVWGYQETQYF. CDR3 nucleotide sequence: TGCGCCAGCAGCCAAGTTTGGGGGTACCAAGAGACCCAGTACTTC.

V gene TRBV7-2 combines with J gene TRBJ2-1; D gene uncertain. V lost 5 bases and J lost 9, with 14 bases in between. Germline CDR1 reads SGHTA; CDR2 reads FQGNSA. The CDR3 is 13 amino acids. CDR3 sequence (DNA): TGTGCCAGCAGCCTAAACCGCCTCGGTGAGCAGTTCTTC. As protein: CASSLNRLGEQFF.

This clonotype was seen just once. The V and J genes are TRBV11-2 and TRBJ2-1; 8 nucleotides match TRBD1. The CDR3 is 15 amino acids. V lost 0 bases to trimming and J lost 3 bases; unmatched junction nucleotides: 1. CDR1 and CDR2 (germline): SGHAT, FQNNGV. Here the CDR3 DNA reads TGTGCCAGCAGCTTAGAACAGGGGGACTACAATGAGCAGTTCTTC. Its protein is CASSLEQGDYNEQFF.

This clonotype showed up just once. V is TRBV27 and J is TRBJ1-2; D remains unclear. Trimming shortened V by 6 bases and J by 0 bases, and 8 bases separated the two germline ends. Germline V CDR1 and CDR2: MNHEY, SMNVEV (reference sequence). The CDR3 extends over 13 amino acids. CDR3 region: CASRNSPNYGYTF. CDR3 coding DNA: TGTGCCAGCAGAAACAGCCCTAACTATGGCTACACCTTC.

The chain employs TRBV24-1 and TRBJ2-7; 7 bases are shared with TRBD1. The J call is uncertain, as TRBJ2-5 better fits the DNA end. This CDR3 spans 16 amino acids. CDR1 is KGHDR, CDR2 SFDVKD, per germline. Written as DNA, the CDR3 is TGTGCCACCAGTGGAGGGGGCGAGAGGTTCGAAGAGACCCAGTACTTC. It is translated as CATSGGGERFEETQYF.

This clonotype was observed at least ten times. This rearrangement joins TRBV6-2 or TRBV6-3 to TRBJ1-4; TRBD1 is a possible D gene (5 bases). The V gene's germline CDR1 is MNHEY and CDR2 SVGEGT. This CDR3 has 14 residues. Trimming removed 5 bases from V and 8 bases from J, with 15 bases in between. This chain's CDR3 is CASSRQYPSEKLFF. As DNA, the CDR3 is TGTGCCAGCAGTAGACAGTACCCGTCCGAAAAACTGTTTTTT.

This clonotype was seen many times. V is TRBV2 and J is TRBJ2-1; D is undetermined. With the DNA end fitting TRBJ2-7 better, the J assignment may be wrong. CDR3 length: 15 residues. Germline V lookup: CDR1 SNHLY, CDR2 FYNNEI. The CDR3 sequence is CASSEAIGIGHEQYF. Written as DNA, the CDR3 is TGTGCCAGCAGTGAAGCGATAGGAATAGGGCACGAGCAGTACTTC.

This clonotype was found many times. The chain recombines TRBV10-3 with TRBJ1-5, with a weak D call TRBD1 (5 bases). V was trimmed by 3 bases and J by 11 bases, leaving 14 bases between them. The CDR3 is 13 amino acids. Germline CDR1 and CDR2: ENHRY and SYGVKD. This CDR3 is CAISEGEEGAQHF. CDR3 sequence (DNA): TGTGCCATCAGTGAAGGGGAGGAGGGAGCCCAGCATTTT.

By share of the sample, this clonotype is medium-sized. The chain uses TRBV11-2 and TRBJ2-1; TRBD2 matches 10 bases. In germline, CDR1 is SGHAT, CDR2 FQNNGV. The CDR3 runs 14 residues. After removal of 5 bases from V and 7 bases from J, the junction contained 5 bases not matched to a gene. The DNA for the CDR3 is TGTGCCAGCAGCCAGCAGACTAGCGGGAATGAGCAGTTCTTC. Translating gives CASSQQTSGNEQFF.

Concerning this clonotype: In this CDR3 the conserved last residue, phenylalanine or tryptophan, is missing, so a read error is likely. The DNA is left out, because the CDR3 cannot be placed on it with certainty; the CDR3 is given as TCRdb lists it. The rearrangement uses TRBV12-3 or TRBV12-4 and TRBJ2-6; TRBD2, the table's D call, was not compared with the DNA. The CDR3 adds up to 19 amino acids, both ends counted. CDR3 amino acids: CASSSRRTSDSSYEQYFGA.

Note on this clonotype: One end of the junction is discordant with germline, which a read error may explain. CDR3 DNA: TGTGCCAGCAGCCAAGGTACCTCAGATACGCAGTATTTT. This translates into CASSQGTSDTQYF. The chain uses TRBV4-1 and TRBJ2-1; D unclear. The better agreement between TRBJ2-3 and the DNA end casts doubt on the J call. Germline V lookup: CDR1 MGHRA, CDR2 YSYEKL. This CDR3 is built from 13 residues.

This chain uses TRBV12-3 or TRBV12-4 with TRBJ2-2, with no clear D. The V and J ends lost 2 bases and 7 bases respectively, with 8 bases between them. The CDR3 contains 13 residues. The CDR3 sequence: CASSLNSGGELFF. CDR3 sequence (DNA): TGTGCCAGCAGTTTAAATTCCGGCGGGGAGCTGTTTTTT.

This clonotype was detected ten times or more. One base away lies a much larger clone, so this may be a sequencing read error. The chain is built from TRBV7-9 and TRBJ2-5; 14 positions agree with TRBD2. CDR1 is SEHNR and CDR2 is FQNEAQ in the germline V gene (reference sequence). CDR3 size: 16 residues. The J segment lost 11 bases and the V segment lost 3 bases, leaving 11 bases of the junction unmatched. CDR3 sequence reads: CASSLTSGGAPDEQYF. CDR3 in DNA: TGTGCCAGCAGCTTGACTAGCGGGGGGGCCCCGGATGAGCAGTACTTC. Full variable domain (missing parts from reference TRBV7-9 and TRBJ2-5): DTGVSQNPRHKITKRGQNVTFRCDPISEHNRLYWYRQTLGQGPEFLTYFQNEAQLEKSRLLSDRFSAERPKGSFSTLEIQRTEQGDSAMYLCASSLTSGGAPDEQYFGPGTRLLVL.

The rearrangement links TRBV6-5 to TRBJ2-1, with 13 nucleotides matching TRBD2. The CDR3 is made up of 16 amino acids. Germline V gene lookup returns CDR1 MNHEY and CDR2 SVGAGI. Germline trimming cut 5 bases from V and 4 bases from J; bases unmatched to any gene: 5. The CDR3 protein is CASSETSGRAYNEQFF. Written as DNA, the CDR3 is TGTGCCAGCAGTGAAACTAGCGGGAGGGCGTACAATGAGCAGTTCTTC.

This chain joins TRBV11-2 and TRBJ1-1; D gene unclear. The V gene lost 4 bases and the J gene lost 8 bases, with 23 bases spanning the gap. Germline V gives CDR1 SGHAT, CDR2 FQNNGV. The CDR3 sequence is 16 residues long. CDR3 region: CASSSGNWEYFEEAFF. In nucleotides, the CDR3 is TGTGCCAGCAGCTCCGGAAATTGGGAGTACTTCGAGGAAGCTTTCTTT.